This passage covers 5 T cell receptor beta chains from one sample sequenced in a study of cytomegalovirus exposure and HLA in healthy donors. PCR employed 60 Vbeta and 13 Jbeta primers. Measured with immunoSEQ multiplex PCR; TCRdb has only the in-frame clones, and not every one. The top ten clones hold roughly 13% of a sample with 70,000 to 95,000 clones, less than 80% of them seen once. Material: PBMCs. The receptors come from a human donor in good health.

The chain recombines TRBV29-1 with TRBJ1-1; 7 nucleotides align to TRBD1. This CDR3 region has 12 residues. The germline CDR1 and CDR2 sequences are SQVTM and ANQGSEA. V gave up 4 bases and J gave up 11 bases; unmatched junction bases: 10. The CDR3, as DNA: TGCAGCGTTGGACGACAGGGAAGGGAGGCTTTCTTT. Translated: CSVGRQGREAFF.

The gene calls are TRBV5-1 and TRBJ2-1; D is perhaps TRBD1 (6 bases). This CDR3 contains 16 residues. Trimming shortened V by 1 base and J by 9 bases, and 20 bases separated the two germline ends. Germline-derived CDR1 and CDR2 are SGHRS and YFSETQ. CDR3 region: CASSLTTGTIGIEQFF. The DNA for the CDR3 is TGCGCCAGCAGCTTGACTACCGGGACAATCGGAATTGAGCAGTTCTTC.

The chain combines TRBV4-1 with TRBJ1-5; D not certain. From germline, CDR1 is MGHRA and CDR2 YSYEKL. The V gene lost 0 bases and the J gene lost 0 bases, with 12 bases spanning the gap. The CDR3 consists of 17 residues. The CDR3 coding sequence is TGCGCCAGCAGCCAAGAAGGTAGCCAGTATAGCAATCAGCCCCAGCATTTT. It translates to CASSQEGSQYSNQPQHF.

V gene TRBV5-1 combines with J gene TRBJ1-6; 7 nucleotides line up with TRBD1. Germline V lookup: CDR1 SGHRS, CDR2 YFSETQ. The trim removed 0 bases at V and 9 bases at J, leaving 12 bases unmatched. This CDR3 spans 17 amino acids. The chain's CDR3 is CASSLGGQRSTLSPLHF. The CDR3 bases are TGCGCCAGCAGCTTGGGGGGACAGCGATCAACCCTTTCACCCCTCCACTTT.

The chain uses TRBV15 and TRBJ2-7; D may be TRBD2 (5 bases). Per the germline V gene, CDR1 is LNHNV and CDR2 is YYDKDF (reference sequence). Trimming removed 0 bases from V and 2 bases from J, with 8 bases in between. The CDR3 is 14 residues long. CDR3 loop: CATSRDRGAYEQYF. CDR3 nucleotides: TGTGCCACCAGCAGAGATCGGGGAGCCTACGAGCAGTACTTC.